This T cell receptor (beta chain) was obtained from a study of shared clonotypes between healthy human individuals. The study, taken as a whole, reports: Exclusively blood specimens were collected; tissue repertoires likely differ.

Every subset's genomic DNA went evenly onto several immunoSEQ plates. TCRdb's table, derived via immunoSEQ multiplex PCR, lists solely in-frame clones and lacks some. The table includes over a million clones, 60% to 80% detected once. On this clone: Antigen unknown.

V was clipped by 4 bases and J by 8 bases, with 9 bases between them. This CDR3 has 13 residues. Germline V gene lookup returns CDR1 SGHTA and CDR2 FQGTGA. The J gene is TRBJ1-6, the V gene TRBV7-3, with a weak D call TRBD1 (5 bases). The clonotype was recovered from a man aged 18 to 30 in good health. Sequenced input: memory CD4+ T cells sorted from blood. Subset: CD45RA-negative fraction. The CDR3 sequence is CASSWGSDSPLHF. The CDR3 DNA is TGTGCCAGCAGCTGGGGGTCCGATTCACCCCTCCACTTT.